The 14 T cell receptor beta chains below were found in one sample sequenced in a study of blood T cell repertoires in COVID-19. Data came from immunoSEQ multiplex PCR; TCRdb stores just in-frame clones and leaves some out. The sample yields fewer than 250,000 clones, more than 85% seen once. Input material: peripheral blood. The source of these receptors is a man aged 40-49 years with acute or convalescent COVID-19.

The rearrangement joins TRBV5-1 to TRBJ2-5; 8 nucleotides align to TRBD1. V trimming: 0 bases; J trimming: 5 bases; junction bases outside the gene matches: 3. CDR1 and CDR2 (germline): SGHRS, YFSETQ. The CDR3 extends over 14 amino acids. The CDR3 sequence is CASSLARGRETQYF. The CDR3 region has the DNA TGCGCCAGCAGCTTGGCCAGGGGGCGGGAGACCCAGTACTTC.

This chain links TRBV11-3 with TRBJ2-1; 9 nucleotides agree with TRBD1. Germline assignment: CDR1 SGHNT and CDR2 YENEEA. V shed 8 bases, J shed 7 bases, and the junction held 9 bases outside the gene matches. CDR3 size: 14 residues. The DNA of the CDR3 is TGTGCCAGCCAAAGTGGGACAGGGAGGAATGAGCAGTTCTTC. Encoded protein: CASQSGTGRNEQFF.

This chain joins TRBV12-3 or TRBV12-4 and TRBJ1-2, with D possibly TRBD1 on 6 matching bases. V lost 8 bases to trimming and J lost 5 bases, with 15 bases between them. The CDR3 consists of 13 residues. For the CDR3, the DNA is TGTGCCAGCCACTCCCGACAGGTTTATGGCTACACCTTC. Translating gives CASHSRQVYGYTF.

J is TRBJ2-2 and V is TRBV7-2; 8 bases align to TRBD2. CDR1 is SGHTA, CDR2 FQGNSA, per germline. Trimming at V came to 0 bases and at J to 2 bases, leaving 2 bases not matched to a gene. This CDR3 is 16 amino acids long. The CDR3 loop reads CASSLASGGNTGELFF. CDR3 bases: TGTGCCAGCAGCTTAGCAAGCGGGGGTAACACCGGGGAGCTGTTTTTT.

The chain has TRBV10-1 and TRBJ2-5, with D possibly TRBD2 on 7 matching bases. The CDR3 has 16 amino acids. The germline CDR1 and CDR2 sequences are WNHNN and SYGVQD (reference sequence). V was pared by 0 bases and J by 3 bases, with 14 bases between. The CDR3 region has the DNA TGCGCCAGCAGTGAGTCTAGGGGGGGTAGAAAAGAGACCCAGTACTTC. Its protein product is CASSESRGGRKETQYF.

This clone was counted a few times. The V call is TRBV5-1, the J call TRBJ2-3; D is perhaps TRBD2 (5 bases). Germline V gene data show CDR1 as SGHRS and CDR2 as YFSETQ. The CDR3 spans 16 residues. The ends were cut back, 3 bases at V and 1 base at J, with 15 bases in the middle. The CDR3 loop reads CASSSARAQGTDTQYF. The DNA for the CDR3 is TGCGCCAGCAGCTCGGCGAGGGCCCAAGGCACAGATACGCAGTATTTT.

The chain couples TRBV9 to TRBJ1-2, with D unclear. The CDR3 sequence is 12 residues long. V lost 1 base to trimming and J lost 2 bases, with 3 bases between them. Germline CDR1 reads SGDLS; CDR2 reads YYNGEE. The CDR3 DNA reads TGTGCCAGCAGCGTACAAAACTATGGCTACACCTTC. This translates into CASSVQNYGYTF.

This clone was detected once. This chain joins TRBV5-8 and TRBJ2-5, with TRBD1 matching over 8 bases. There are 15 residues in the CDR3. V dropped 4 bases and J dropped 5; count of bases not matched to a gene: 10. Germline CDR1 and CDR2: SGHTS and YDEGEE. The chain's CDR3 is CASSREGGQGETQYF. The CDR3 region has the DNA TGTGCCAGCAGCCGAGAAGGCGGACAGGGTGAGACCCAGTACTTC.

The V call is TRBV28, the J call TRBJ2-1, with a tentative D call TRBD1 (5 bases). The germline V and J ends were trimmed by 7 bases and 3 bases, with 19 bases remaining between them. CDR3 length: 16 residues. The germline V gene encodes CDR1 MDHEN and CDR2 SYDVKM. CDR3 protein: CASKRTPHHLYNEQFF. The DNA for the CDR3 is TGTGCCAGCAAACGGACACCGCACCATCTCTACAATGAGCAGTTCTTC.

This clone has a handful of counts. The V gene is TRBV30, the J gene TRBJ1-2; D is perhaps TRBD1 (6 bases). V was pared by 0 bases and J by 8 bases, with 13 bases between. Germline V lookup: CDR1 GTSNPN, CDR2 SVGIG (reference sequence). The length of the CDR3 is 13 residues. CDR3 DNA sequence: TGTGCCTGGAGTGTAACAGGGATTATGGGCTACACCTTC. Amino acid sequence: CAWSVTGIMGYTF.

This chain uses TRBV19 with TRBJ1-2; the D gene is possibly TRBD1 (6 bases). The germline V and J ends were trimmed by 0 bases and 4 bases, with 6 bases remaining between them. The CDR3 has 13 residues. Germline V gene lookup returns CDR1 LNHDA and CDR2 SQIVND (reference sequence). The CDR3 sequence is CASSIEGGYGYTF. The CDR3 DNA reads TGTGCCAGTAGTATAGAAGGGGGCTATGGCTACACCTTC.

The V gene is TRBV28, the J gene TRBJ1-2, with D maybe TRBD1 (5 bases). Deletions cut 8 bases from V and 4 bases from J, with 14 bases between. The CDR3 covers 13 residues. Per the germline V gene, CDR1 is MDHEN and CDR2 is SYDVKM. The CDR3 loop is CASHGGGGYGYTF. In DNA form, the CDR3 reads TGTGCCAGCCACGGCGGGGGAGGCTATGGCTACACCTTC.

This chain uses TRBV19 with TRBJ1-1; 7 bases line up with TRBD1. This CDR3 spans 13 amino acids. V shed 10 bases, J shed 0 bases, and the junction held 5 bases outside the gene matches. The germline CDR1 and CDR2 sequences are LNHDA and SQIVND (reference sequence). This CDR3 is CATAQGMNTEAFF. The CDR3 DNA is TGTGCCACAGCACAGGGGATGAACACTGAAGCTTTCTTT.

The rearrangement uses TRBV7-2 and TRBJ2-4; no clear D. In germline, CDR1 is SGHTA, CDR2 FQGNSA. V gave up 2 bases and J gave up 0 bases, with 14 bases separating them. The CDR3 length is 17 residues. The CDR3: CASSLRLDRLAKNIQYF. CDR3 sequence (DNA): TGTGCCAGCAGCTTAAGACTGGATCGACTAGCCAAAAACATTCAGTACTTC. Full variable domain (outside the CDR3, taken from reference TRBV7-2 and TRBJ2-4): GAGVSQSPSNKVTEKGKDVELRCDPISGHTALYWYRQSLGQGLEFLIYFQGNSAPDKSGLPSDRFSAERTGGSVSTLTIQRTQQEDSAVYLCASSLRLDRLAKNIQYFGAGTRLSVL.